Listed below are T cell receptor beta chains from one sample, sequenced in a study of CD8+CD57+ T cells in acquired aplastic anemia. Via MiXCR, TCRdb re-called the reads, giving one row per CDR3 protein. The table lists 120,000 or so distinct CDR3 sequences, approximately 40% of them singletons. Material for sequencing was sorted CD4+, CD8+, or CD8+CD57+ T cells (not recorded which) from PBMCs. The receptor source for this set is a human donor with aplastic anemia. The CDR3 runs from the conserved cysteine through the conserved F or W. Fields, in order: J gene, clone size, D gene, V gene, CDR3 protein, CDR3 DNA. A D gene is named only where the DNA matches it firmly. Some rows mark clone size as missing; the rest say once, few, many or name a class of expanded clone.

>TRBJ2-1|NA|NA|TRBV28
CASSKPGSSYNEQFF
TGTGCCAGCAGTAAACCCGGTAGCTCCTACAATGAGCAGTTCTTC
>TRBJ1-6|NA|NA|TRBV12-3/TRBV12-4
CASSFSAANSPLHF
TGTGCCAGCAGTTTTTCGGCGGCTAATTCACCCCTCCACTTT
>TRBJ2-3|many|TRBD2|TRBV20-1
CSAHGEGQNTDTQYF
TGCAGTGCCCATGGGGAGGGGCAGAACACAGATACGCAGTATTTT
>TRBJ2-5|NA|NA|TRBV20-1
CRARPQRRVQETQYF
TGCAGGGCTAGACCTCAGCGGAGGGTCCAAGAGACCCAGTACTTC
>TRBJ2-7|NA|NA|TRBV2
CASSEHWQVYEQYF
TGTGCCAGCAGTGAACACTGGCAGGTCTACGAGCAGTACTTC
>TRBJ1-5|NA|NA|TRBV29-1
CSTGRGDNQPQHF
TGCAGCACCGGACGGGGGGACAATCAGCCCCAGCATTTT
>TRBJ2-1|few|TRBD2|TRBV11-3
CASSVTSGVGSGQFF
TGTGCCAGCAGCGTGACTAGCGGGGTTGGGTCGGGGCAGTTCTTC
>TRBJ1-2|many|NA|TRBV5-4
CASSRGSSGYTF
TGTGCCAGCAGCAGGGGCAGTTCGGGCTACACCTTC
>TRBJ1-3|many|NA|TRBV29-1
CSVEDWGPGNTIYF
TGCAGCGTTGAAGACTGGGGTCCTGGAAACACCATATATTTT
>TRBJ2-7|few|NA|TRBV10-1
CASSDPGQYEQYF
TGCGCCAGCAGCGACCCTGGACAGTACGAGCAGTACTTC
>TRBJ2-1|many|TRBD1|TRBV19
CASSVGTGGNNEQFF
TGTGCCAGTAGTGTCGGGACAGGGGGAAACAATGAGCAGTTCTTC
>TRBJ1-2|NA|TRBD1|TRBV15
CATSRGTGGYGYTF
TGTGCCACCAGCAGAGGGACAGGCGGCTATGGCTACACCTTC
>TRBJ1-3|many|NA|TRBV4-3
CASSQAAGNTIYF
TGCGCCAGCAGCCAGGCGGCTGGAAACACCATATATTTT
>TRBJ2-7|many|TRBD2|TRBV20-1
CSARASGDFSYEQYF
TGCAGTGCTAGAGCTAGCGGGGATTTCTCCTACGAGCAGTACTTC
>TRBJ1-4|many|TRBD1|TRBV24-1
CATSATGGLQEKLFF
TGTGCCACCAGTGCTACAGGGGGCCTTCAGGAAAAACTGTTTTTT
>TRBJ2-2|few|NA|TRBV5-8
CASTTSRNTGELFF
TGTGCCAGCACAACTAGCCGTAACACCGGGGAGCTGTTTTTT
>TRBJ1-4|many|NA|TRBV19
CASSPEWVNEKLFF
TGTGCCAGTAGTCCCGAGTGGGTTAATGAAAAACTGTTTTTT
>TRBJ2-3|many|NA|TRBV20-1
CSAQAGDTQYF
TGCAGTGCTCAGGCGGGGGATACGCAGTATTTT
>TRBJ1-6|many|TRBD1|TRBV5-1
CASSTQPRTGDGSPLHF
TGCGCCAGCAGCACCCAACCGAGGACAGGGGATGGATCACCCCTCCACTTT
>TRBJ1-1|many|NA|TRBV9
CASSVAPGKYEAFF
TGTGCCAGCAGCGTAGCGCCAGGGAAATACGAAGCTTTCTTT
>TRBJ1-1|few|NA|TRBV2
CASSELQNTEAFF
TGTGCCAGCAGTGAATTACAGAACACTGAAGCTTTCTTT
>TRBJ2-7|NA|TRBD1|TRBV19
CASRYGTGGNYEQYF
TGTGCCAGTAGATATGGGACAGGGGGCAACTACGAGCAGTACTTC
>TRBJ2-7|few|TRBD1|TRBV18
CASSPRRDSYEQYF
TGTGCCAGCTCACCCCGCCGGGACAGCTACGAGCAGTACTTC
>TRBJ1-2|many|TRBD1|TRBV5-6
CASSSSGQGARGYTF
TGTGCCAGCAGCTCATCCGGACAGGGGGCGCGGGGCTACACCTTC
>TRBJ2-3|NA|TRBD2|TRBV9
CASSPVASGGVIDTQYF
TGTGCCAGCAGCCCCGTAGCTAGCGGGGGGGTTATAGATACGCAGTATTTT
>TRBJ2-6|once|NA|TRBV28
CASSLLSATGANVLTF
TGTGCCAGCAGTTTATTATCGGCTACTGGGGCCAACGTCCTGACTTTC
>TRBJ1-2|many|NA|TRBV6-1
CASAITGNYGYTF
TGTGCCAGCGCAATAACAGGGAACTATGGCTACACCTTC
>TRBJ1-6|NA|TRBD1|TRBV7-9
CASRRQGSPLHF
TGTGCCAGCAGGAGACAGGGCTCACCCCTCCACTTT
>TRBJ1-6|many|NA|TRBV7-2
CASNTPGSPLHF
TGTGCCAGCAATACCCCCGGATCACCCCTCCACTTT
>TRBJ2-5|NA|TRBD2|TRBV24-1
CASNSYSGVQETQYF
TGTGCCAGCAACTCCTATAGCGGGGTACAAGAGACCCAGTACTTC
>TRBJ1-6|many|NA|TRBV5-6
CASSVVLGSPLHF
TGTGCCAGCAGCGTAGTATTAGGTTCACCCCTCCACTTT
>TRBJ2-7|NA|TRBD1|TRBV15
CATSGTGGYEQYF
TGTGCCACCAGCGGGACAGGTGGCTACGAGCAGTACTTC
>TRBJ2-6|many|TRBD2|TRBV7-6
CASSRLAGGLSGANVLTF
TGTGCCAGCAGCCGACTAGCGGGGGGACTCTCTGGGGCCAACGTCCTGACTTTC
>TRBJ1-2|many|TRBD1|TRBV6-1
CASTGQAGYGYTF
TGTGCCAGCACCGGACAGGCTGGCTATGGCTACACCTTC
>TRBJ1-5|once|TRBD1|TRBV11-1
CASSKRDRVLGQPQHF
TGTGCCAGCAGCAAGCGGGACAGGGTATTGGGTCAGCCCCAGCATTTT
>TRBJ2-1|NA|TRBD2|TRBV24-1
CATSSMAGVDEQFF
TGTGCCACCAGTAGTATGGCGGGGGTGGATGAGCAGTTCTTC
>TRBJ1-3|many|NA|TRBV7-9
CASSLSSRGNTIYF
TGTGCCAGCAGCTTAAGTTCCCGTGGAAACACCATATATTTT
>TRBJ2-3|many|NA|TRBV4-1
CASSQAGKTDTQYF
TGCGCCAGCAGCCAAGCCGGCAAGACAGATACGCAGTATTTT
>TRBJ1-4|NA|NA|TRBV29-1
CAWSVGRVTTNEKLFF
TGTGCCTGGAGTGTAGGCAGGGTAACGACTAATGAAAAACTGTTTTTT
>TRBJ1-5|few|NA|TRBV30
CAWSGTGYNQPQHF
TGTGCCTGGAGTGGAACCGGGTACAATCAGCCCCAGCATTTT
>TRBJ2-7|NA|TRBD2|TRBV19
CASSISGGEGEQYF
TGTGCCAGTAGTATTAGCGGGGGGGAAGGCGAGCAGTACTTC
>TRBJ2-1|many|NA|TRBV7-2
CASSLGSQEQFF
TGTGCCAGCAGCTTAGGGTCCCAGGAGCAGTTCTTC
>TRBJ2-3|NA|NA|TRBV7-2
CASSASAGGGYTDTQYF
TGTGCCAGCAGCGCTAGCGCCGGAGGGGGCTACACAGATACGCAGTATTTT
>TRBJ1-1|NA|TRBD1|TRBV3-1
CASSRQGLNEAFF
TGTGCCAGCAGCCGACAGGGCCTCAATGAAGCTTTCTTT
>TRBJ1-1|many|NA|TRBV14
CASSQAGGLLNTEAFF
TGTGCCAGCAGCCAAGCTGGAGGGCTCTTGAACACTGAAGCTTTCTTT
>TRBJ2-1|many|TRBD1|TRBV2
CASSPTGTGGIGEQFF
TGTGCCAGCAGTCCAACCGGGACAGGGGGCATCGGTGAGCAGTTCTTC
>TRBJ1-1|many|NA|TRBV29-1
CSAPGPLNTEAFF
TGCAGCGCCCCCGGTCCCTTGAACACTGAAGCTTTCTTT
>TRBJ2-1|few|TRBD2|TRBV11-3
CASSSQTSGGAVNEQFF
TGTGCCAGCAGCTCCCAAACTAGCGGGGGGGCGGTAAATGAGCAGTTCTTC
>TRBJ2-6|few|TRBD1|TRBV10-3
CAISPTGVTGANVLTF
TGTGCCATCAGCCCGACAGGGGTAACCGGGGCCAACGTCCTGACTTTC
>TRBJ1-2|NA|NA|TRBV10-1
CASSETGQGGYTF
TGCGCCAGCAGTGAAACAGGGCAGGGTGGCTACACCTTC
>TRBJ1-4|NA|TRBD1|TRBV3-1
CASSQEGQGGEKLFF
TGTGCCAGCAGCCAAGAGGGACAGGGTGGTGAAAAACTGTTTTTT
>TRBJ2-1|NA|NA|TRBV7-8
CASSSPRLDEQFF
TGTGCCAGCAGCTCCCCAAGATTGGATGAGCAGTTCTTC
>TRBJ1-5|few|TRBD1|TRBV2
CASTRTGVNGPQHF
TGTGCCAGCACCCGGACAGGGGTGAACGGGCCCCAGCATTTT